This T cell receptor beta chain was profiled in a study of vaccination effects on CD4 cells after COVID-19 (dated 2022 in TCRdb). About the full investigation: In the ViraFEST assay, PBMC were stimulated with viral peptide pools, and antigen-specific CD4+ T cell clonotypes were then identified by expansion using TCR sequencing. Post-vaccine samples across the study were collected a median of 72 days after the second dose, with a range of 14 to 241. Each well held some 1.9 million PBMC cultured in IMDM containing about 5.5% human AB serum, 8.5 to 10 IU/ml IL-2 and gentamicin, along with approximately 10 ug/ml peptides. SARS-CoV-2 spike-specific CD4+ TCR repertoires were compared before and after mRNA vaccination in COVID-19 convalescent patients and in infection-naive vaccine recipients. The full study included some 10 COVID-19 convalescent patients and a few SARS-CoV-2-naive healthy vaccine recipients. In the study, cultures from other donors were sequenced using the Oncomine TCR Beta short-read assay on an Illumina iSeq 100.

After more than 9 days of culture, CD4+ T cells were isolated with the EasySep CD4+ T cell isolation kit. Each participant got two doses of an mRNA SARS-CoV-2 vaccine, either BNT162b2 or mRNA-1273. None of the healthy vaccine recipients had a prior SARS-CoV-2 infection, which was confirmed by nucleocapsid antibody tests that came back negative both before and after vaccination. Half of the culture medium was replaced with fresh IL-2-containing medium on days 3 and 7. Each peptide stimulation condition was cultured in triplicate wells unless otherwise noted. Using Ficoll-Paque Plus gradient centrifugation, PBMC were separated from whole blood and then either used fresh or cryopreserved at -140C. The QIAamp micro DNA kit was used to extract genomic DNA from the cultured CD4+ T cells. The table lists this clone with a count of one. It lacks a known antigen. No base-level quality is on record; no much larger clone is a single base apart.

The CDR3, cysteine through phenylalanine, is 15 amino acids long. Of the read, only the CDR3 DNA is kept; its 45 bases are in frame from base 1. Looking up the germline V gene yields CDR1 SGHRS and CDR2 YFSETQ. The V end loses 1 base and the J end loses 2 bases, and a stretch of 11 bases separates them. Libraries were prepared through the immunoSEQ multiplex PCR assay. DNA from the cultured and isolated CD4+ T cells underwent TCR beta CDR3 sequencing. From the authors' description of their analysis: Non-productive TCR sequences were discarded, and reads were trimmed to the CDR3 region, with only CDR3s of 7 or more amino acids retained. Antigen-specific clonotypes were identified with the MANAFEST web app by comparing expansion in peptide wells against reference cultures. For clones to be considered positive, expansion at FDR<0.05 versus reference and all other wells, an odds ratio above 5, and a frequency above 0.1% in two replicate wells were required. Cross-reactive clonotypes were defined as significantly expanded in SARS-CoV-2 spike wells and in at least one common cold coronavirus spike condition. Using the stringdist R package, CDR3 similarity was measured by Levenshtein distance, and unrooted trees were constructed with ape in R 3.6.1. Here the immuneACCESS table is served through TCRdb, limited to in-frame sequences with V and J called. Missing clones are a known gap in these copies; in checked studies unresolved V genes cover under half, and the rest lacks a known reason. Clone size and the V and J calls come from that table; the DNA yielded D and trimming. The sample contains around 49,000 clones, 60% to 75% of them found a single time. The ten largest clones represent roughly 9.7% of the sample.

What the study reported, not specific to this receptor: Clones induced by infection and clones induced by vaccination both contracted markedly at late timepoints after vaccination, which fits with T cell responses waning over time. In healthy vaccine recipients, vaccine-induced clones were almost all SARS-CoV-2 mono-reactive, with only 1 of 255 being cross-reactive with common cold coronaviruses. Only a small number of convalescent patients were included, and no early post-infection timepoints were available, which limited the study.

This receptor was obtained from a human donor who received a COVID-19 vaccine. The starting material was CD4+ T cells from PBMCs cultured without peptide, obtained after COVID-19 vaccination. The sequence links TRBV5-1 to TRBJ2-3, with TRBD2 as a weak D call on 6 bases. The CDR3 loop reads CASSLRRRDTDTQYF. The bases are TGCGCCAGCAGCTTGCGCCGGAGGGACACAGATACGCAGTATTTT.